This entry features one T cell receptor beta chain sequence. Antigen unknown. This sample was included in a study of CXCR3-negative and CXCR3-positive naive CD8 T cells. Overall study findings and caveats: More hydrophobic TRB CDR3s occurred in CXCR3-positive than in CXCR3-negative naive cells.

The method, 5' RACE with UMI labels, was used to prepare the TRB cDNA libraries. TCRdb re-called the 5' RACE reads; one entry per CDR3 protein, DNA not given. In total, the table holds 130,000 or so distinct CDR3 sequences. CDR1 and CDR2 (germline): MNHEY, SVGEGT. CDR3 length equals 13 residues. The sample comprised naive CXCR3+ CD8+ T cells from blood. Regarding subset: CD45RO-CCR7+CD27+CD95- naive CD8+ T cells expressing CXCR3 (TNR3+). This TCR was recovered from a human donor in good health. Some clones in this sample may be carry-over from other donors' samples. The chain has TRBV6-2 or TRBV6-3 and TRBJ2-3; TCRdb reports TRBD1, a call that lacks DNA to check it against. The CDR3 here is CASSQAPPDTQYF.